Listed below are T cell receptor beta chains from one sample, sequenced in a study of blood T cells in healthy people across ages. TCRdb re-called the 5' RACE reads through MiXCR, storing one row per CDR3 protein. Among 750,000 to 950,000 distinct CDR3 sequences listed, less than 70% were seen once. Sequenced sample: blood. The source of these receptors is a man older than 75 in good health. CDR3s include the opening cysteine and the closing phenylalanine or tryptophan. Fields, in order: V gene, J gene, CDR3 protein.

TRBV6-6	TRBJ2-7	CASWSESYEQYF
TRBV2	TRBJ2-3	CASSEAGTRRDTQYF
TRBV2	TRBJ2-3	CASIPLASDTQYF
TRBV27	.	CASSERDRVDEQYF
TRBV7-9	TRBJ2-3	CASSPSGILSTDTQYF
TRBV5-1	TRBJ2-1	CASSFLGAGETIEQFF
TRBV18	TRBJ1-5	CASSPLGQGAKGQPQHF
TRBV29-1	.	CSVVLSGETQYF
TRBV5-1	TRBJ1-5	CASSFSGDSNQPQHF
TRBV4-1	.	CASSQDFEQYF
TRBV7-2	TRBJ1-1	CASSSRGYTEAFF